The clone carrying this T cell receptor beta chain has only one observation. The source of the sample is a study of blood T cell repertoires in COVID-19. Looking at the study overall: Whether acute or convalescent, the COVID-19 samples came from the United States, Italy and Spain.

This CDR3 region has 13 residues. Germline CDR1 is LGHDT and CDR2 is YNNKEL (reference sequence). Deletions cut 4 bases from V and 4 bases from J, with 11 bases between. Data came from immunoSEQ multiplex PCR; TCRdb stores just in-frame clones and leaves some out. This repertoire shows about 300,000 clones, around nine tenths found once; its top ten account for 1% to 1.5%. Sequences were obtained from peripheral blood. The origin of this receptor is a man between 65 and 85 years old with acute or convalescent COVID-19. The V call is TRBV3-1 (or the pseudogene TRBV3-2), the J call TRBJ2-7; no firm D call. The CDR3 sequence: CASSLTVRYEQYF. Written as DNA, the CDR3 is TGTGCCAGCAGCCTAACGGTTCGATACGAGCAGTACTTC.